The T cell receptor beta chain described here comes from a study of blood T cell repertoires in COVID-19. Whole-study context: T cells, B-cell-depleted T cells, or PBMCs supplied cDNA or gDNA.

Germline loops: CDR1 MDHEN, CDR2 SYDVKM. V dropped 10 bases and J dropped 5 bases, with 17 bases sitting between them. The CDR3 covers 13 residues. Profiled with immunoSEQ multiplex PCR; TCRdb holds only in-frame clones, not every one. This sample has 100,000 to 150,000 clones; around nine tenths occur once, and the top ten carry roughly 2.2%. The rearrangement links TRBV28 to TRBJ1-2; TRBD1 is a possible D gene (5 bases). The receptor's source is a woman aged 45-65 years with acute or convalescent COVID-19. Sequenced: peripheral blood. The CDR3 protein is CATSQGGVYGYTF. DNA of the CDR3: TGTGCCACCAGCCAGGGAGGAGTATATGGCTACACCTTC.